The 30 T cell receptor beta chains presented below share a single source sample, sequenced in a study of blood T cell repertoires in COVID-19. Clones were read by immunoSEQ multiplex PCR, and TCRdb kept only the in-frame ones, dropping some. Of just under 150,000 clones listed, 85% to 90% are singletons. The sequenced sample was peripheral blood. The receptors come from a man between 50 and 59 years old who had recovered from COVID-19.

The genes are TRBV19 and TRBJ2-7, with a weak D call TRBD1 (5 bases). Germline V gene sequence: CDR1 LNHDA, CDR2 SQIVND (reference sequence). V lost 4 bases and J 1 base, leaving 17 bases between the germline ends. The CDR3 loop spans 16 amino acids. CDR3 in amino acids: CASSRVSEGASYEQYF. The CDR3 nucleotides are TGTGCCAGTAGTAGAGTTAGTGAAGGGGCGTCCTACGAGCAGTACTTC.

The genes are TRBV6-5 and TRBJ2-1; TRBD1 matches at 9 bases. The CDR3 loop spans 16 amino acids. Trimming removed 4 bases from V and 7 bases from J; junction bases left unmatched: 11. Germline loops: CDR1 MNHEY, CDR2 SVGAGI. The CDR3 spells CASSSAGTGRPNEQFF. CDR3 sequence (DNA): TGTGCCAGCAGTTCCGCCGGGACAGGGAGGCCGAATGAGCAGTTCTTC.

The rearrangement joins TRBV7-9 to TRBJ1-1; D is unclear. CDR1 is SEHNR and CDR2 is FQNEAQ in the germline V gene (reference sequence). V lost 3 bases to trimming and J lost 3 bases, with 5 bases between them. The CDR3 is 12 amino acids. CDR3 in DNA: TGTGCCAGCAGCTTGTCGGACACTGAAGCTTTCTTT. Its translation: CASSLSDTEAFF.

The chain is built from TRBV18 and TRBJ1-5; D possibly corresponds to TRBD1 (6 bases). Trimming pared 2 bases from V and 7 bases from J, leaving 12 bases between. The V gene's germline CDR1 is KGHSH and CDR2 LQKENI. The CDR3 spans 14 residues. CDR3 bases: TGTGCCAGCTCACCAATACAGGGACGCCAGCCCCAGCATTTT. This sequence encodes CASSPIQGRQPQHF.

The chain joins TRBV7-3 to TRBJ1-1, with D possibly being TRBD1 (5 bases). The germline V and J ends were trimmed by 5 bases and 1 base, with 11 bases remaining between them. The CDR3 has 14 residues. Germline V gene data show CDR1 as SGHTA and CDR2 as FQGTGA. The CDR3 sequence is CASSPGGENTEAFF. CDR3 nucleotide sequence: TGTGCCAGCAGCCCGGGGGGAGAGAACACTGAAGCTTTCTTT.

The V and J genes are TRBV2 and TRBJ2-1; 8 bases are a match to TRBD1. The CDR3 is made up of 14 amino acids. CDR1 and CDR2 (germline): SNHLY, FYNNEI. Unmatched junction bases numbered 6, after V lost 7 bases and J lost 4 bases. CDR3 sequence: CASIDRGRYNEQFF. DNA for the CDR3: TGTGCCAGCATTGACAGGGGACGTTACAATGAGCAGTTCTTC.

This CDR3 is CASSSIKGRNEQFF. The DNA for the CDR3 is TGTGCCAGCAGCTCGATCAAGGGGAGGAATGAGCAGTTCTTC. The rearrangement joins TRBV11-3 to TRBJ2-1; a possible D gene is TRBD2 (6 bases). Germline CDR1 and CDR2: SGHNT and YENEEA. This CDR3 region has 14 residues. Trimming removed 4 bases from V and 7 bases from J, with 14 bases in between.

The rearrangement joins TRBV7-9 to TRBJ2-7; TRBD1 matches 11 bases. This CDR3 is built from 14 residues. J lost 2 bases, V lost 6 bases, and 3 bases had no gene match. Germline CDR1 reads SEHNR; CDR2 reads FQNEAQ (reference sequence). DNA of the CDR3: TGTGCCAGCAGGTTGGGACAGGGGGCCTACGAGCAGTACTTC. It translates to CASRLGQGAYEQYF.

This clone was detected once. V is TRBV13 and J is TRBJ2-7, with 10 bases aligning to TRBD1. Per germline, CDR1 PRHDT and CDR2 FYEKMQ (reference sequence). This CDR3 is built from 14 residues. Trimming removed 6 bases from V and 7 bases from J; junction bases left unmatched: 9. CDR3: CASRPDRGQGEQYF. The CDR3 nucleotides read TGTGCCAGCAGACCTGACAGGGGGCAGGGAGAGCAGTACTTC.

The chain has TRBV5-4 and TRBJ1-2, with D perhaps TRBD1 (5 bases). The CDR3 runs to 14 residues. Trimming cost V 2 bases and J 1 base, with 9 bases left between them. Germline assignment: CDR1 SGHNT and CDR2 YYREEE (reference sequence). CDR3 coding DNA: TGTGCCAGCAGCTTCGCCAGGGTTAACTATGGCTACACCTTC. Protein sequence: CASSFARVNYGYTF.

The genes are TRBV9 and TRBJ1-2; 7 nucleotides align to TRBD1. The germline V gene has CDR1 SGDLS and CDR2 YYNGEE. Trimming at V came to 4 bases and at J to 6 bases, leaving 9 bases not matched to a gene. This CDR3 is built from 14 residues. The CDR3 loop is CASSRVGGGHGYTF. The CDR3 DNA reads TGTGCCAGCAGCAGAGTTGGAGGGGGCCATGGCTACACCTTC.

The chain joins TRBV11-3 to TRBJ1-1; D may be TRBD1 (6 bases). The CDR3 sequence is 12 residues long. V lost 3 bases, J lost 8 bases, and 10 bases lay in between. From germline, CDR1 is SGHNT and CDR2 YENEEA. The CDR3 DNA sequence: TGTGCCAGCAGCTTTCGGACAGAGGAAGCTTTCTTT. Protein sequence: CASSFRTEEAFF.

A note on this clone: The junction departs from the called germline gene at one end, perhaps through a read error. V usage is TRBV7-7 and J usage is TRBJ2-5; D possibly corresponds to TRBD2 (5 bases). Germline V lookup: CDR1 SSHAT, CDR2 FNYEAQ (reference sequence). The CDR3 has 13 residues. CDR3 region: CASSLARAETQYF. CDR3 nucleotide sequence: TGTGCTAGCAGCTTAGCGAGGGCCGAGACCCAGTACTTC.

The genes are TRBV30 and TRBJ1-5; D ambiguous. The length of the CDR3 is 13 residues. Germline CDR1 reads GTSNPN; CDR2 reads SVGIG (reference sequence). Trimming took 2 bases from V and 3 from J, leaving 8 bases between them. CDR3 DNA sequence: TGTGCCTGGAGTCTTGACAACAATCAGCCCCAGCATTTT. Amino acids: CAWSLDNNQPQHF.

This sequence joins TRBV18 and TRBJ1-2, with D perhaps matching TRBD1 (6 bases). This CDR3 has 15 residues. The V gene's germline CDR1 is KGHSH and CDR2 LQKENI. With 3 bases removed from V and 6 bases from J, the gap between germline ends came to 17 bases. The CDR3 coding sequence is TGTGCCAGCTCACCCCGGGAGGGGGATTCCAATGGCTACACCTTC. Translating gives CASSPREGDSNGYTF.

The V and J genes are TRBV7-8 and TRBJ2-3, with 8 bases matching TRBD1. The junction had 6 bases not matched to a gene; V was cut back by 5 bases and J by 2 bases. CDR1 and CDR2 from the germline V gene are SGHVS and FQNEAQ. The CDR3 totals 15 residues. The CDR3 nucleotides read TGTGCCAGCAGCCTTGACAGGGGATTCACAGATACGCAGTATTTT. This sequence encodes CASSLDRGFTDTQYF.

This chain links TRBV18 with TRBJ2-7, with 9 bases that match TRBD1. The CDR3 is made up of 13 amino acids. Germline assignment: CDR1 KGHSH and CDR2 LQKENI. Germline trimming cut 6 bases from V and 4 bases from J; bases unmatched to any gene: 4. The CDR3 nucleotides are TGTGCCAGCTCGGGACAGGGCGGATACGAGCAGTACTTC. Protein sequence: CASSGQGGYEQYF.

A single count supports this clone. The chain uses TRBV10-3 and TRBJ1-4; maybe TRBD1 (6 bases). Germline CDR1 ENHRY, CDR2 SYGVKD. The V end lost 7 bases, the J end lost 4 bases, and 10 bases lay between the germline ends. This CDR3 contains 13 residues. The CDR3 coding sequence is TGTGCCATCAATACAGGGCTTAATGAAAAACTGTTTTTT. This gives the protein CAINTGLNEKLFF.

Points on this clone: This sample also contains other DNA sequences that code for the same CDR3. The chain links TRBV6-5 to TRBJ2-2, with D possibly being TRBD1 (5 bases). Trimming stripped 9 bases from V and 1 base from J, with 9 bases between. The CDR3 has 13 amino acids. Germline CDR1 MNHEY, CDR2 SVGAGI. The CDR3 DNA is TGTGCCAGTTCCGGACAGAACACCGGGGAGCTGTTTTTT. This sequence encodes CASSGQNTGELFF.

The chain combines TRBV19 with TRBJ1-4, with TRBD1 identical over 7 bases. Germline-derived CDR1 and CDR2 are LNHDA and SQIVND (reference sequence). The CDR3 consists of 13 residues. After removal of 8 bases from V and 3 bases from J, the junction contained 3 bases not matched to a gene. CDR3 sequence (DNA): TGTGCCAGTGCGACAGGGTCTAATGAAAAACTGTTTTTT. Protein: CASATGSNEKLFF.

This chain joins TRBV10-3 and TRBJ2-7; 9 bases agree with TRBD2. Germline trimming cut 3 bases from V and 0 bases from J; bases unmatched to any gene: 6. This CDR3 contains 16 residues. Germline CDR1 is ENHRY and CDR2 is SYGVKD. In DNA form, the CDR3 reads TGTGCCATCAGTGATCAGACTAGCGGACCCTCCTACGAGCAGTACTTC. Protein product: CAISDQTSGPSYEQYF.

V gene TRBV12-3 or TRBV12-4 combines with J gene TRBJ1-5, with 7 nucleotides matching TRBD1. Trimming at V came to 6 bases and at J to 6 bases, leaving 5 bases not matched to a gene. The CDR3 length is 13 residues. DNA of the CDR3: TGTGCCAGCAGGCACGCAGGGGGTCAGCCCCAGCATTTT. This encodes CASRHAGGQPQHF.

The V and J genes are TRBV2 and TRBJ2-2; D is undetermined. CDR1 SNHLY and CDR2 FYNNEI come from the germline V gene. The CDR3 covers 15 residues. Trimming stripped 2 bases from V and 4 bases from J, with 11 bases between. CDR3 sequence: CASSEFLGITGELFF. As DNA, the CDR3 is TGTGCCAGCAGTGAATTTCTGGGCATCACCGGGGAGCTGTTTTTT.

The chain couples TRBV7-2 to TRBJ2-7, with D possibly TRBD1 on 5 matching bases. There are 14 residues in the CDR3. V was trimmed by 5 bases and J by 2 bases, leaving 13 bases between them. In germline, CDR1 is SGHTA, CDR2 FQGNSA. The CDR3 region has the DNA TGTGCCAGCAGCCTCGACAGATTTACCTACGAGCAGTACTTC. It encodes CASSLDRFTYEQYF.

The genes are TRBV5-4 and TRBJ2-7; TRBD1 aligns across 12 bases. The CDR3 spans 16 residues. The germline V gene has CDR1 SGHNT and CDR2 YYREEE (reference sequence). The V gene end was trimmed by 4 bases and the J gene end by 4 bases; junction bases not matched to a gene: 9. CDR3 residues: CASSAPGTGGLYEQYF. CDR3 nucleotides: TGTGCCAGCAGCGCACCCGGGACAGGGGGCTTATACGAGCAGTACTTC.

This chain connects TRBV3-1 (or the pseudogene TRBV3-2) to TRBJ1-2; D call uncertain. The CDR3 extends over 13 amino acids. Germline V gene data show CDR1 as LGHDT and CDR2 as YNNKEL (reference sequence). V shed 4 bases and J shed 0 bases, with 6 bases lying between them. The CDR3 DNA reads as TGTGCCAGCAGCCCGTTAGCTAACTATGGCTACACCTTC. Encoded protein: CASSPLANYGYTF.

The chain combines TRBV11-2 with TRBJ1-2; a possible D gene is TRBD1 (6 bases). Trimming removed 5 bases at V and 2 bases at J, with 15 bases between. Germline lookup yields CDR1 SGHAT and CDR2 FQNNGV. The CDR3 extends over 15 amino acids. CDR3 bases: TGTGCCAGCAGCCCGGAGGACAGAAGGAACTATGGCTACACCTTC. The encoded protein is CASSPEDRRNYGYTF.

This rearrangement joins TRBV9 to TRBJ2-2; 11 bases agree with TRBD1. J was trimmed by 6 bases and V by 0 bases; bases with no gene match: 1. The CDR3 is 15 amino acids. Germline V CDR1 and CDR2: SGDLS, YYNGEE. The CDR3 DNA reads as TGTGCCAGCAGCGTAGGGGGACAGGGGGCCGGGGAGCTGTTTTTT. Translation: CASSVGGQGAGELFF.

This chain joins TRBV19 and TRBJ2-2, with D perhaps TRBD1 (5 bases). The V gene's germline CDR1 is LNHDA and CDR2 SQIVND (reference sequence). Trimming took 5 bases from V and 7 from J, leaving 23 bases between them. The CDR3 is 17 amino acids. The CDR3 bases are TGTGCCAGTAGTTTCCTGCAGGGTGCCCCAATGGGCGGGGAGCTGTTTTTT. Translating gives CASSFLQGAPMGGELFF.

V is TRBV5-1 and J is TRBJ2-5; 13 bases agree with TRBD2. Germline V gene data show CDR1 as SGHRS and CDR2 as YFSETQ. V gave up 4 bases and J gave up 6 bases; unmatched junction bases: 6. The CDR3 length is 15 residues. As DNA, the CDR3 is TGCGCCAGCAGCCCGGGACTAGCGGGACAACAGACCCAGTACTTC. It yields the protein CASSPGLAGQQTQYF. Using reference TRBV5-1 and TRBJ2-5 for the parts outside the CDR3, the full variable domain is KAGVTQTPRYLIKTRGQQVTLSCSPISGHRSVSWYQQTPGQGLQFLFEYFSETQRNKGNFPGRFSGRQFSNSRSEMNVSTLELGDSALYLCASSPGLAGQQTQYFGPGTRLLVL.